The clone carrying this T cell receptor beta chain was observed a handful of times. Its antigen is not known. V lost 5 bases to trimming and J lost 7 bases, with 10 bases between them. The CDR3 consists of 12 residues. The germline CDR1 and CDR2 sequences are SGHDT and YYEEEE. The second PCR ran roughly 6 to 11 cycles with a sample-barcoded 5' primer and J-beta primers. A template-switch adaptor containing 12 random nucleotides labeled each cDNA molecule. Every sample produced at least 2.5 million CDR3-containing paired-end reads. TCRdb reanalysed the 5' RACE reads using MiXCR and keeps one entry per CDR3 protein. Of approximately 800,000 distinct CDR3 sequences listed, 56% are singletons. Isolation per sample recovered at least 7 million PBMCs. This specimen belongs to a study of blood T cells in healthy people across ages. General study results and limits: A roughly linear fall in TCR beta diversity per million T cells was seen with increasing age.

Sequenced input: blood. The chain joins TRBV5-6 to TRBJ2-1; D is unclear. The sequence was obtained from a man aged 40-49 years in good health. CDR3 protein: CASSNGPNEQFF. In nucleotides, the CDR3 is TGTGCCAGCAGTAATGGACCAAATGAGCAGTTCTTC.